Shown below are 5 T cell receptor beta chains from a single sample sequenced in a study of neoadjuvant anti-PD-1 for oral cavity cancer. This table comes from immunoSEQ multiplex PCR, and its TCRdb copy is limited to in-frame clones, with some not included. The sample has more than 50,000 clones, 65% to 85% seen once. Sequences were derived from PBMCs, sampled before nivolumab (anti-PD-1) treatment. The receptor set was obtained from a person aged 40 to 85 with oral cavity squamous cell carcinoma.

J is TRBJ2-7 and V is TRBV15, with D possibly matching TRBD2 (6 bases). Trimming left V 0 bases short and J 1 base short, with 16 bases between. This CDR3 has 17 amino acids. Germline V CDR1 and CDR2: LNHNV, YYDKDF (reference sequence). DNA of the CDR3: TGTGCCACCAGCAGAGACAGCGGTAGCGGCTCTTCCTACGAGCAGTACTTC. It is translated as CATSRDSGSGSSYEQYF.

The genes are TRBV27 and TRBJ2-1; D gene uncertain. The germline V gene has CDR1 MNHEY and CDR2 SMNVEV (reference sequence). V dropped 8 bases and J dropped 8 bases, with 13 bases sitting between them. This CDR3 region has 12 residues. The CDR3 region has the DNA TGTGCCAGCGCCTGGAAGAGAGATGAGCAGTTCTTC. As protein: CASAWKRDEQFF.

CDR3 protein: CASSTGTGTYGYTF. CDR3 sequence (DNA): TGTGCCAGCAGTACCGGGACAGGGACCTATGGCTACACCTTC. The V gene is TRBV6-5, the J gene TRBJ1-2; 9 nucleotides match TRBD1. From germline, CDR1 is MNHEY and CDR2 SVGAGI. With 5 bases clipped from V and 4 bases from J, the junction kept 5 bases outside the gene matches. There are 14 residues in the CDR3.

The chain recombines TRBV27 with TRBJ2-3; D remains unclear. V lost 4 bases and J 5 bases, leaving 7 bases between the germline ends. The CDR3 runs to 12 residues. Germline V gives CDR1 MNHEY, CDR2 SMNVEV (reference sequence). DNA for the CDR3: TGTGCCAGCAGTTCCTGGGGAGATACGCAGTATTTT. Translation gives CASSSWGDTQYF.

The table lists this clone with a few counts. J is TRBJ2-2 and V is TRBV27; possibly TRBD2 for D (7 bases). CDR3 length: 15 amino acids. Trimming shortened V by 2 bases and J by 6 bases, and 13 bases separated the two germline ends. Germline-derived CDR1 and CDR2 are MNHEY and SMNVEV (reference sequence). The CDR3 is CASSLGGAFAGELFF. The CDR3 nucleotides are TGTGCCAGCAGTTTAGGGGGGGCCTTCGCCGGGGAGCTGTTTTTT.